This TCR beta chain was obtained from a study of regulatory T cells in long-lasting Graves disease. The study, taken as a whole, reports: A reduction in accuracy may have resulted from the small sample size.

This CDR3 spans 14 amino acids. CDR1 and CDR2 (germline): SQVTM, ANQGSEA. V dropped 2 bases and J dropped 1 base, with 10 bases sitting between them. In regard to this clonotype: Its specificity is not known.

With iRepertoire HTBI primers and Arm-PCR of CDR3 regions, TCR beta libraries were built. In the study's own analysis: Sequenced samples collectively carried some 60 TRBV and some 15 TRBJ segments. TCRdb re-analysed the multiplex PCR reads in MiXCR, keeping a single row per CDR3 protein. The V and J calls reflect TCRdb's pipeline rather than the authors' work. This sample has some 200,000 distinct CDR3 sequences, with roughly 20% found just once. The time point was: newly diagnosed GD, antithyroid drugs for less than 3 months. Extracted PBMC RNA gave rise to the TCR library. This same sample was also taken into another study, of T cells in Graves' hyperthyroidism and ophthalmopathy.

V and J are TRBV29-1 and TRBJ2-3; no definite D call. The TCR sequence derives from a woman in her twenties or thirties with Graves disease. This material consisted of peripheral blood mononuclear cells (PBMCs), taken at new diagnosis, from a patient treated with antithyroid drugs. The CDR3 DNA reads as TGCAGCGTTGAATTTTTGGCGGGCACAGATACGCAGTATTTT. This codes for CSVEFLAGTDTQYF.